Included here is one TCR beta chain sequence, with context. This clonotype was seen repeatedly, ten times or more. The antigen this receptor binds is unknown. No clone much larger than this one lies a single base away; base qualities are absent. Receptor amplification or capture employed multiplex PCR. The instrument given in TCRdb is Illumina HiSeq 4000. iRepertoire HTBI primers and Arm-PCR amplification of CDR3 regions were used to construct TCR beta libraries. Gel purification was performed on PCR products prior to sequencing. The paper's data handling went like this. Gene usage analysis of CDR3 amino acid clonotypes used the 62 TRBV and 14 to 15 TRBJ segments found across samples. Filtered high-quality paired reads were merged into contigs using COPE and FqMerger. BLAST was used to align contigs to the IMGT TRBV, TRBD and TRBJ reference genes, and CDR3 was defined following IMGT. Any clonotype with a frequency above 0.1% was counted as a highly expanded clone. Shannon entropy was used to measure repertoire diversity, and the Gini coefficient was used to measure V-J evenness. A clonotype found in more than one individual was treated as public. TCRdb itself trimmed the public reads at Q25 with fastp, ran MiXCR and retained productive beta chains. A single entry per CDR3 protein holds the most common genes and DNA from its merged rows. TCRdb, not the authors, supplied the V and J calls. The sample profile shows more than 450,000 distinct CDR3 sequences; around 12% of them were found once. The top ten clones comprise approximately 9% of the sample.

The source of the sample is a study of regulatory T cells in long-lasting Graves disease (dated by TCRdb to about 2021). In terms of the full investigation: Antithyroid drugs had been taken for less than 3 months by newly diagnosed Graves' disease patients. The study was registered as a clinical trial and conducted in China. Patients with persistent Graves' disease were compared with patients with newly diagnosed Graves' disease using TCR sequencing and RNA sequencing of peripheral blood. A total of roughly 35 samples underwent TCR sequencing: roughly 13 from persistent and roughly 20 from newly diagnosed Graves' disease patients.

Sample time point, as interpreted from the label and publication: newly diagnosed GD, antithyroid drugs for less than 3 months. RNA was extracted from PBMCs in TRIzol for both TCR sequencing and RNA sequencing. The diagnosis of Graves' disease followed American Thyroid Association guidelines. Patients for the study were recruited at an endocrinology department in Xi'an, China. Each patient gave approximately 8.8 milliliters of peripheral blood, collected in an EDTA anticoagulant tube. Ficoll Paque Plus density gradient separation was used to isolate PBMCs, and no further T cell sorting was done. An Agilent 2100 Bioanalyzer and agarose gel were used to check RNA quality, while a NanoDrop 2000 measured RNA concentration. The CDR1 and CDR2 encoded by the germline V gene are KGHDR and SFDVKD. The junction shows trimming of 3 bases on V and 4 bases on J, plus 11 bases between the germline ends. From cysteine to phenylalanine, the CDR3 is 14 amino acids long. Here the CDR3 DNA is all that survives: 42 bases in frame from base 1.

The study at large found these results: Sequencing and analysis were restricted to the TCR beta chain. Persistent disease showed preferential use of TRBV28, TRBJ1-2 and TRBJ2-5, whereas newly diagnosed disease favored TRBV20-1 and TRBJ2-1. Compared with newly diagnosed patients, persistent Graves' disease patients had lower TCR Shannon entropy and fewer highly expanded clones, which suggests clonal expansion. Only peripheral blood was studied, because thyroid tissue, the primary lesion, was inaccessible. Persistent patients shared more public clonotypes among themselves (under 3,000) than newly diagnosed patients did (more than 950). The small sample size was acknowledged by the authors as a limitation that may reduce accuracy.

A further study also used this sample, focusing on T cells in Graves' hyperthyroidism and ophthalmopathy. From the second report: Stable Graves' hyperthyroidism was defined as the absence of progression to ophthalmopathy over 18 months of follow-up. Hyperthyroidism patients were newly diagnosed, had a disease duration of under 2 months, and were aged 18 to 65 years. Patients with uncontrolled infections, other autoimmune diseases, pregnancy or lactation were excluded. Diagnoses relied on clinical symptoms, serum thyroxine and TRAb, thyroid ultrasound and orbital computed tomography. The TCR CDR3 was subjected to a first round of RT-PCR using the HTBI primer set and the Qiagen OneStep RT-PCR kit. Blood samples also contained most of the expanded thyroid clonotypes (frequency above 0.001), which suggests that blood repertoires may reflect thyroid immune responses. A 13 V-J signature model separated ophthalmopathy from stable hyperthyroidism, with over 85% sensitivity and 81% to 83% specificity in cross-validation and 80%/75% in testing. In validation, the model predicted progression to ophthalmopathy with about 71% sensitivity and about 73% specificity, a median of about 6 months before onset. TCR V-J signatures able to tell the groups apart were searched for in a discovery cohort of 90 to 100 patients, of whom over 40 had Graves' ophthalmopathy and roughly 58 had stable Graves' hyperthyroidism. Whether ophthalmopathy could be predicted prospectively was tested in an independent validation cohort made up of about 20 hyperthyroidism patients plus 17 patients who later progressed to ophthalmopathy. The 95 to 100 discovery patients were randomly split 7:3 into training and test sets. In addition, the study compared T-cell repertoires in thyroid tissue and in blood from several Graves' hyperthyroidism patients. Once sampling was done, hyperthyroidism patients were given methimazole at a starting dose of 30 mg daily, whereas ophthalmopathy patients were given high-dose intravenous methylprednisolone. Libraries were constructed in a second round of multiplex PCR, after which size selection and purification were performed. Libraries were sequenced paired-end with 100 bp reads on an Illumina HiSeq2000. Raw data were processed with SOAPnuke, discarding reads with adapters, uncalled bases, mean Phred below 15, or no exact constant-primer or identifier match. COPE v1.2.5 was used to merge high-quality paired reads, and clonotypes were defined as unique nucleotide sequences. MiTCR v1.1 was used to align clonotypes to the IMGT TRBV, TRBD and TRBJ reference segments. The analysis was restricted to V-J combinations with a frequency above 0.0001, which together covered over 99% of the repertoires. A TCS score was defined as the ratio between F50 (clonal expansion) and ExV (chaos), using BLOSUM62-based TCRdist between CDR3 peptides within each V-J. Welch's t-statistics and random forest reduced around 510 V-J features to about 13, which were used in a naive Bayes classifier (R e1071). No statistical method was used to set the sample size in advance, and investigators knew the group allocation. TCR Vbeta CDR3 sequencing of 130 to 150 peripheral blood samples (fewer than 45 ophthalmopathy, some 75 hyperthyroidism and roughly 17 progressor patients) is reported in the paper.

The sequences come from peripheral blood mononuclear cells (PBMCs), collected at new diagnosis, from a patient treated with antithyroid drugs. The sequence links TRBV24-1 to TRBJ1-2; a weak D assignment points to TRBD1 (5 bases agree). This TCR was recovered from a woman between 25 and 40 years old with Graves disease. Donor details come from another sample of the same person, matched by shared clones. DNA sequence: TGTGCCACCAGTGATACGAGGGGTGGCTATGGCTACACCTTC. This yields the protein CATSDTRGGYGYTF.